These 10 T cell receptor beta chains share one sample of origin, sequenced in a study of blood T cell repertoires in COVID-19. TCRdb's copy holds only in-frame clones and misses some; the assay was immunoSEQ multiplex PCR. The data show 250,000 to 300,000 clones, roughly nine tenths seen once. Material for sequencing was peripheral blood. The receptors here all came from a woman in her thirties or forties who had recovered from COVID-19.

This chain connects TRBV3-1 (or the pseudogene TRBV3-2) to TRBJ2-3; TRBD2 agrees at 11 bases. From germline, CDR1 is LGHDT and CDR2 YNNKEL (reference sequence). V lost 8 bases to trimming and J lost 1 base; unmatched junction nucleotides: 5. The CDR3 loop spans 15 amino acids. The CDR3 is CASQKLAGGTDTQYF. The CDR3 nucleotides read TGTGCCAGCCAAAAACTAGCGGGGGGCACAGATACGCAGTATTTT.

V is TRBV7-3 and J is TRBJ2-3, with TRBD1 matching over 9 bases. CDR1 and CDR2 from the germline V gene are SGHTA and FQGTGA. With V trimmed by 0 bases and J by 3 bases, 1 base remained unmatched. The length of the CDR3 is 15 residues. CDR3 DNA: TGTGCCAGCAGCTTAACCGGGACAGGGACAGATACGCAGTATTTT. Protein: CASSLTGTGTDTQYF. Looking up the rest from reference TRBV7-3 and TRBJ2-3 gives the full variable domain: GAGVSQTPSNKVTEKGKYVELRCDPISGHTALYWYRQSLGQGPEFLIYFQGTGAADDSGLPNDRFFAVRPEGSVSTLKIQRTERGDSAVYLCASSLTGTGTDTQYFGPGTRLTVL.

This chain connects TRBV9 to TRBJ2-3; D might be TRBD2 (6 bases). Germline V gives CDR1 SGDLS, CDR2 YYNGEE. The CDR3 consists of 16 residues. V was clipped by 4 bases and J by 3 bases, with 18 bases between them. CDR3 protein: CASSISGGYGTDTQYF. CDR3 in DNA: TGTGCCAGCAGCATCTCCGGAGGGTATGGGACAGATACGCAGTATTTT.

J is TRBJ2-1 and V is TRBV6-5; perhaps TRBD2 as D (7 bases). The CDR3 totals 15 residues. V lost 7 bases and J lost 0, with 13 bases in between. CDR1 and CDR2 from the germline V gene are MNHEY and SVGAGI. This chain's CDR3 is CASTGGGGSYNEQFF. CDR3 DNA: TGTGCCAGCACCGGGGGCGGGGGCTCCTACAATGAGCAGTTCTTC.

This chain joins TRBV10-3 and TRBJ2-1, with TRBD2 identical over 9 bases. CDR3 length equals 14 residues. Germline CDR1 ENHRY, CDR2 SYGVKD. V lost 10 bases, J lost 6 bases, and 10 bases stayed unmatched. The CDR3 here is CATQAGGGRNEQFF. The CDR3 region has the DNA TGTGCCACCCAAGCGGGAGGAGGGCGCAATGAGCAGTTCTTC.

The V and J genes are TRBV10-1 and TRBJ2-3, with 13 bases lining up with TRBD2. V was clipped by 2 bases and J by 2 bases; unmatched bases: 1. CDR1 WNHNN and CDR2 SYGVQD come from the germline V gene (reference sequence). The CDR3 is 16 residues long. The CDR3 nucleotides read TGCGCCAGCAGTGAGACTAGCGGGAGGGACACAGATACGCAGTATTTT. As protein: CASSETSGRDTDTQYF.

The J gene is TRBJ2-3, the V gene TRBV6-1, with 8 bases that match TRBD1. The ends lost 5 bases at V and 2 bases at J; junction bases unmatched: 6. The CDR3 extends over 15 amino acids. CDR1 MNHNS and CDR2 SASEGT come from the germline V gene. The CDR3 loop is CASSLQGGFTDTQYF. CDR3 DNA sequence: TGTGCCAGCAGTCTACAGGGGGGATTCACAGATACGCAGTATTTT.

The rearrangement links TRBV4-1 to TRBJ2-5; the match to TRBD2 covers 10 bases. V shed 1 base and J 4 bases; nucleotides not matched to a gene: 9. This CDR3 is 17 amino acids long. Germline V CDR1 and CDR2: MGHRA, YSYEKL. DNA of the CDR3: TGCGCCAGCAGCCAAGGAGAGTCTAGCGGGAGTCCAGAGACCCAGTACTTC. Its protein is CASSQGESSGSPETQYF.

This clone was observed once. V gene TRBV2 combines with J gene TRBJ2-1, with 7 bases that match TRBD1. This CDR3 has 12 amino acids. V trimming: 6 bases; J trimming: 10 bases; junction bases outside the gene matches: 6. The germline V gene encodes CDR1 SNHLY and CDR2 FYNNEI. The CDR3: CASRDRVNEQFF. CDR3 coding DNA: TGTGCCAGCAGAGACAGGGTAAACGAGCAGTTCTTC.

The chain has TRBV7-3 and TRBJ2-1; 10 bases agree with TRBD2. Germline V CDR1 and CDR2: SGHTA, FQGTGA. With 1 base clipped from V and 2 bases from J, the junction kept 8 bases outside the gene matches. The CDR3 contains 18 residues. The CDR3 DNA follows: TGTGCCAGCAGCTTAATCCCGACTAGCGGGCCGACCTACAATGAGCAGTTCTTC. It yields the protein CASSLIPTSGPTYNEQFF.